What follows are 9 T cell receptor beta chains derived from one specimen sequenced in a study of shared clonotypes between healthy human individuals. The table came from immunoSEQ multiplex PCR; TCRdb's copy has only in-frame clones and leaves some out. The sample holds approximately 940,000 clones, roughly 72% seen once. Sample: memory CD4+ T cells sorted from blood. Subset noted: CD45RA-negative fraction. These receptors all stem from a man aged 18 to 30 in good health.

For this clone: This is likely an artifact of a read error, given a far larger clone one base away. V and J are TRBV5-4 and TRBJ1-5, with TRBD1 identical over 10 bases. The ends lost 4 bases at V and 7 bases at J; junction bases unmatched: 5. The CDR3 totals 14 residues. From germline, CDR1 is SGHNT and CDR2 YYREEE (reference sequence). As DNA, the CDR3 is TGTGCCAGCAGCCCCGGGACAGGGGAACAGCCCCAGCATTTT. Amino acids: CASSPGTGEQPQHF.

This chain connects TRBV5-1 to TRBJ2-2, with a possible D match to TRBD1 (5 bases). Germline V gene lookup returns CDR1 SGHRS and CDR2 YFSETQ. Trimming pared 0 bases from V and 8 bases from J, leaving 8 bases between. This CDR3 has 13 residues. The CDR3 loop reads CASSLDRRGELFF. The CDR3 DNA reads as TGCGCCAGCAGCTTGGACAGGCGGGGGGAGCTGTTTTTT.

The rearrangement joins TRBV2 to TRBJ1-2, with D tentatively TRBD1 (5 bases). Between the trimmed V and J ends, which lost 5 bases and 1 base, there was a span of 14 bases. Germline assignment: CDR1 SNHLY and CDR2 FYNNEI. The CDR3 is 15 residues long. The CDR3 DNA sequence: TGTGCCAGCAGTTCGGAGTTGGGGGGTAACTATGGCTACACCTTC. Protein product: CASSSELGGNYGYTF.

The chain has TRBV27 and TRBJ2-2; D may be TRBD1 (5 bases). V dropped 9 bases and J dropped 0 bases, with 14 bases sitting between them. Germline assignment: CDR1 MNHEY and CDR2 SMNVEV (reference sequence). The CDR3 has 15 residues. The CDR3 sequence: CASKGAQANTGELFF. The CDR3 nucleotides are TGTGCCAGTAAAGGGGCGCAGGCGAACACCGGGGAGCTGTTTTTT.

This rearrangement joins TRBV11-3 to TRBJ2-1; D might be TRBD2 (6 bases). Trimming stripped 1 base from V and 7 bases from J, with 14 bases between. The length of the CDR3 is 15 residues. Germline CDR1 is SGHNT and CDR2 is YENEEA. DNA of the CDR3: TGTGCCAGCAGCTTAGGGGAGGTCCCGCGAAATGAGCAGTTCTTC. It translates to CASSLGEVPRNEQFF.

The V and J genes are TRBV27 and TRBJ2-2, with TRBD1 matching over 9 bases. The V gene end was trimmed by 6 bases and the J gene end by 1 base; junction bases not matched to a gene: 3. Germline assignment: CDR1 MNHEY and CDR2 SMNVEV (reference sequence). The CDR3 consists of 15 residues. The chain's CDR3 is CASRGQGLNTGELFF. Here the CDR3 DNA reads TGTGCCAGCAGGGGACAGGGCTTGAACACCGGGGAGCTGTTTTTT.

The chain combines TRBV7-2 with TRBJ2-7, with 9 bases fitting TRBD1. Germline CDR1 SGHTA, CDR2 FQGNSA. V lost 5 bases, J lost 1 base, and 9 bases stayed unmatched. This CDR3 contains 16 residues. In nucleotides, the CDR3 is TGTGCCAGCAGCATCGTTGGACAGGGGTATTCCTACGAGCAGTACTTC. Its protein is CASSIVGQGYSYEQYF.

The rearrangement joins TRBV5-1 to TRBJ2-7, with 13 bases identical to TRBD2. The CDR3 covers 14 residues. Germline V gene lookup returns CDR1 SGHRS and CDR2 YFSETQ. With V trimmed by 4 bases and J by 7 bases, 5 bases remained unmatched. CDR3 loop: CASSRTSGSEEQYF. Written as DNA, the CDR3 is TGCGCCAGCAGCCGGACTAGCGGGAGTGAGGAGCAGTACTTC.

The chain employs TRBV7-6 and TRBJ2-1, with D perhaps TRBD2 (5 bases). Between the trimmed V and J ends, which lost 0 bases and 0 bases, there was a span of 12 bases. Germline V gene lookup returns CDR1 SGHVS and CDR2 FNYEAQ. The CDR3 extends over 17 amino acids. The CDR3: CASSLAPSQSSYNEQFF. The CDR3, as DNA: TGTGCCAGCAGCTTAGCCCCTAGCCAGAGCTCCTACAATGAGCAGTTCTTC.